This T cell receptor (beta chain) was sequenced during a study of CD8 T cells in ankylosing spondylitis. General study results and limits: In ankylosing spondylitis patients, matched synovial fluid reportedly showed significant enrichment of disease-linked clones.

This clonotype was detected many times. Its antigen is unknown. The CDR3 extends over 12 amino acids. With V trimmed by 8 bases and J by 9 bases, 4 bases remained unmatched. Germline V gene sequence: CDR1 LNHNV, CDR2 YYDKDF (reference sequence). TCRdb reanalysed the 5' RACE reads using MiXCR and keeps one entry per CDR3 protein. The table has 150,000 to 200,000 distinct CDR3 sequences, 11% seen once. This TCR derives from a male donor with ankylosing spondylitis or in good health (not recorded which). The chain links TRBV15 to TRBJ2-1; TRBD2 aligns across 10 bases. Sequencing was carried out using blood, either unsorted or a sorted T cell fraction (not recorded which). Here the CDR3 DNA reads TGTGCCACCCGAGGACTAGCGGTTGAGCAGTTCTTC. Its translation is CATRGLAVEQFF.